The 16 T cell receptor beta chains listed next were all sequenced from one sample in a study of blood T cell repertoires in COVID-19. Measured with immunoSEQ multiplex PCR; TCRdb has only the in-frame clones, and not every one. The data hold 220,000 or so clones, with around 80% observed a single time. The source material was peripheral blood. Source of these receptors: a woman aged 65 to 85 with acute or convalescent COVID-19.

In DNA form, the CDR3 reads TGTGCCACCAGCCCCCCCGGGACAGGGGCCGGGGAGCTGTTTTTT. This translates into CATSPPGTGAGELFF. The chain recombines TRBV15 with TRBJ2-2; TRBD1 matches 10 bases. The CDR3 contains 15 residues. The V gene's germline CDR1 is LNHNV and CDR2 YYDKDF (reference sequence). J lost 6 bases, V lost 5 bases, and 6 bases had no gene match.

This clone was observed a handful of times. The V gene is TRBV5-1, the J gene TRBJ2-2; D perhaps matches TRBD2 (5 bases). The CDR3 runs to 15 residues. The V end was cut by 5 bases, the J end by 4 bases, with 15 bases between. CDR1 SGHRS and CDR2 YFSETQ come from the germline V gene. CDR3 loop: CASSPGGEGTGELFF. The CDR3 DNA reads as TGCGCCAGCAGTCCAGGAGGCGAAGGCACCGGGGAGCTGTTTTTT.

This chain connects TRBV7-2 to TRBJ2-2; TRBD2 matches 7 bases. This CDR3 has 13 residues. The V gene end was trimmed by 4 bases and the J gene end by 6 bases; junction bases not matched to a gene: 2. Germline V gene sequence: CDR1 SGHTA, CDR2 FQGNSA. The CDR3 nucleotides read TGTGCCAGCAGCTCCCGGGGGGCCGGGGAGCTGTTTTTT. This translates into CASSSRGAGELFF.

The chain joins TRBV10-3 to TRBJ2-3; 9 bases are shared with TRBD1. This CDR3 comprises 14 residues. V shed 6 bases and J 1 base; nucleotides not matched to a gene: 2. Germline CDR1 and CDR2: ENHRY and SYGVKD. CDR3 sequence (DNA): TGTGCCATCAGCAGACAGGGGGGCACAGATACGCAGTATTTT. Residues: CAISRQGGTDTQYF.

CDR3 sequence (DNA): TGTGCCAGCAGTTACTCGATAGCCGGAATAGCTTTCTTT. Residues: CASSYSIAGIAFF. The rearrangement links TRBV6-5 to TRBJ1-1; the D is unclear. V was cut by 0 bases and J by 10 bases, with 12 bases left in between. The CDR3 covers 13 residues. CDR1 MNHEY and CDR2 SVGAGI come from the germline V gene.

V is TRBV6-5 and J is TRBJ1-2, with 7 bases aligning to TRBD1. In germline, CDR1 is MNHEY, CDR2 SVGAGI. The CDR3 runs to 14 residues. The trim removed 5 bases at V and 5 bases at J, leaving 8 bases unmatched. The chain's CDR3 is CASSTKTGRYGYTF. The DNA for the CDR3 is TGTGCCAGCAGTACCAAGACAGGGAGATATGGCTACACCTTC.

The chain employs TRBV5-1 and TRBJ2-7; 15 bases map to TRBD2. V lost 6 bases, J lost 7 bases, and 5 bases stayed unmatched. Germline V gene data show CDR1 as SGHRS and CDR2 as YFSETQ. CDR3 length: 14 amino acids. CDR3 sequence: CASTWTSGRGEQYF. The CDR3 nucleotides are TGCGCCAGCACCTGGACTAGCGGGAGGGGGGAGCAGTACTTC.

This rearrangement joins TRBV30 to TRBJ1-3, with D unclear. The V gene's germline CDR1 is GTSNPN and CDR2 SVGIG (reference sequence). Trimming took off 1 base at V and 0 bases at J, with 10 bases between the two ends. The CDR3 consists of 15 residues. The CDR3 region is CAWSAVMSSGNTIYF. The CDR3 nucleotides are TGTGCCTGGAGTGCGGTAATGAGCTCTGGAAACACCATATATTTT.

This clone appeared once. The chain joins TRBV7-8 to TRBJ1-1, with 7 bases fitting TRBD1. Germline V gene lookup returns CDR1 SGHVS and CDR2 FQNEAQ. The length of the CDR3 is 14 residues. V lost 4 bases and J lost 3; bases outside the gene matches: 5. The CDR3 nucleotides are TGTGCCAGCAGCTCCATTACAGGGGACACTGAAGCTTTCTTT. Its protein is CASSSITGDTEAFF.

The CDR3 region has the DNA TGCAGTGCTAGTTGGGACGGGAGCTCCTACGAGCAGTACTTC. This encodes CSASWDGSSYEQYF. The V and J genes are TRBV20-1 and TRBJ2-7; weak D call: TRBD2 (6 bases). This CDR3 is 14 amino acids long. The ends were cut back, 3 bases at V and 0 bases at J, with 12 bases in the middle. Germline V gene sequence: CDR1 DFQATT, CDR2 SNEGSKA (reference sequence).

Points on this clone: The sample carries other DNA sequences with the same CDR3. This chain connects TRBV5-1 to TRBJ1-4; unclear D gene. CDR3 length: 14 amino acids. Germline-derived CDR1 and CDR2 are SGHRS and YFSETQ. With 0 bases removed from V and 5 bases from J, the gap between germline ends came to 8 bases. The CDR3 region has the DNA TGCGCCAGCAGCTTGGACAGTGCGAATGAAAAACTGTTTTTT. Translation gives CASSLDSANEKLFF.

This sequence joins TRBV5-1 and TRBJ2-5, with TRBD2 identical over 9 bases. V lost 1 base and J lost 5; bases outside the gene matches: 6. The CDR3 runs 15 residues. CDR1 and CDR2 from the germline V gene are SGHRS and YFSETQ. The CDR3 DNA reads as TGCGCCAGCAGCTTGATTAGCGGGAGCTCGGAGACCCAGTACTTC. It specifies CASSLISGSSETQYF.

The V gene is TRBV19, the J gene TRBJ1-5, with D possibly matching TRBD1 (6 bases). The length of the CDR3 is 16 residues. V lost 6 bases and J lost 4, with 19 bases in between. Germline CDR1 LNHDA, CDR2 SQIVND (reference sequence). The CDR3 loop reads CASRRGEQGSNQPQHF. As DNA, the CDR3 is TGTGCCAGTAGGCGTGGCGAACAGGGCTCGAATCAGCCCCAGCATTTT.

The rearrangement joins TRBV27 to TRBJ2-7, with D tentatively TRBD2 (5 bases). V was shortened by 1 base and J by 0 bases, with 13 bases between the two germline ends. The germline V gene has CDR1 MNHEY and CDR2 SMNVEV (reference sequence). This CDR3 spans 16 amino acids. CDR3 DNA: TGTGCCAGCAGTTTATACGCGGGCATCAGCTCCTACGAGCAGTACTTC. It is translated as CASSLYAGISSYEQYF.

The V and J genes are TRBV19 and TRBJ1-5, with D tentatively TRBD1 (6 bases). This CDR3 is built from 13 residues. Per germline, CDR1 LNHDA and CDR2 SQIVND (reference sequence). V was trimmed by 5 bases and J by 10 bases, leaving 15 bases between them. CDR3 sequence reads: CASSARQEFPQHF. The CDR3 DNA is TGTGCCAGTAGTGCAAGACAGGAGTTCCCCCAGCATTTT.

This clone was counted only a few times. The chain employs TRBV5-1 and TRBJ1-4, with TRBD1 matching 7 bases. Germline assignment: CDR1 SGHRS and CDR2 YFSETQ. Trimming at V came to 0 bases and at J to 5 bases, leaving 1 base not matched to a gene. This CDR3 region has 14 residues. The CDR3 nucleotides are TGCGCCAGCAGCTTGGAGGGGGCCAATGAAAAACTGTTTTTT. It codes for CASSLEGANEKLFF.